Shown below are 8 T cell receptor beta chains from a single sample sequenced in a study of chemoradiotherapy in HPV16-positive cancers. Method: immunoSEQ multiplex PCR; TCRdb's copy keeps in-frame clones and lacks some. The profile shows about 34,000 clones, about 90% of them singletons. The specimen comprised blood, sampled from a patient who underwent chemoradiotherapy. Receptor source: a human donor with HPV-associated anogenital cancer.

The chain has TRBV5-1 and TRBJ1-6, with D unresolved. Germline-derived CDR1 and CDR2 are SGHRS and YFSETQ. The CDR3 covers 14 residues. Trimming stripped 0 bases from V and 3 bases from J, with 4 bases between. The CDR3 bases are TGCGCCAGCAGCTTGGACAACTATAATTCACCCCTCCACTTT. Residues: CASSLDNYNSPLHF.

This chain links TRBV21-1 with TRBJ2-5. TRBV21-1 is classified as a pseudogene. This CDR3 is 16 amino acids long. The CDR3 DNA follows: TGTGCCAGCAACCCCACGACCACTTCGTACCAAGAGACCCAGTACTTC. Translating gives CASNPTTTSYQETQYF.

This CDR3 reads CASALGNSYEQYF. The CDR3, as DNA: TGTGCCAGCGCTCTGGGAAATTCCTACGAGCAGTACTTC. The V call is TRBV19, the J call TRBJ2-7; no definite D call. Trimming pared 9 bases from V and 1 base from J, leaving 13 bases between. The germline gives CDR1 LNHDA, CDR2 SQIVND (reference sequence). This CDR3 is 13 amino acids long.

The CDR3 here is CSARGSREAFF. Here the CDR3 DNA reads TGCAGTGCTAGAGGTTCGAGGGAAGCTTTCTTT. V gene TRBV20-1 combines with J gene TRBJ1-1, with no clear D. With 1 base removed from V and 8 bases from J, the gap between germline ends came to 8 bases. This CDR3 is 11 amino acids long. Germline assignment: CDR1 DFQATT and CDR2 SNEGSKA (reference sequence).

V usage is TRBV7-9 and J usage is TRBJ1-4; unclear D gene. V was cut by 4 bases and J by 8 bases, with 11 bases left in between. CDR1 is SEHNR, CDR2 FQNEAQ, per germline (reference sequence). CDR3 length: 13 residues. The CDR3 sequence is CASSYRTGEKLFF. DNA of the CDR3: TGTGCCAGCAGCTATCGGACGGGAGAAAAACTGTTTTTT.

V is TRBV5-5 and J is TRBJ2-7; D remains unclear. The V end lost 1 base, the J end lost 3 bases, and 8 bases lay between the germline ends. The CDR3 consists of 13 residues. The germline gives CDR1 SGHKS, CDR2 YYEKEE (reference sequence). CDR3 nucleotide sequence: TGTGCCAGCAGCTTGCGGCCAGGCTACGAGCAGTACTTC. Translating it yields CASSLRPGYEQYF.

The V gene is TRBV18, the J gene TRBJ1-2; no firm D call. The V end was cut by 4 bases, the J end by 6 bases, with 21 bases between. The CDR3 has 16 residues. CDR1 is KGHSH and CDR2 is LQKENI in the germline V gene. The CDR3 nucleotides read TGTGCCAGCTCACGCTCTAGTGGATTGGGCGAGGATGGCTACACCTTC. This encodes CASSRSSGLGEDGYTF. Drawing the rest from reference TRBV18 and TRBJ1-2, the complete variable domain is NAGVMQNPRHLVRRRGQEARLRCSPMKGHSHVYWYRQLPEEGLKFMVYLQKENIIDESGMPKERFSAEFPKEGPSILRIQQVVRGDSAAYFCASSRSSGLGEDGYTFGSGTRLTVV.

Comment on this clone: The same CDR3 arises from other DNA sequences in this sample as well. The chain is built from TRBV7-2 and TRBJ2-5; 8 bases line up with TRBD2. The CDR3 length is 14 residues. The germline V gene encodes CDR1 SGHTA and CDR2 FQGNSA. V trimming: 3 bases; J trimming: 5 bases; junction bases outside the gene matches: 5. The CDR3 nucleotides read TGTGCCAGCAGCTTCGGGGGGGCGAGGGAGACCCAGTACTTC. Translated, it gives CASSFGGARETQYF.